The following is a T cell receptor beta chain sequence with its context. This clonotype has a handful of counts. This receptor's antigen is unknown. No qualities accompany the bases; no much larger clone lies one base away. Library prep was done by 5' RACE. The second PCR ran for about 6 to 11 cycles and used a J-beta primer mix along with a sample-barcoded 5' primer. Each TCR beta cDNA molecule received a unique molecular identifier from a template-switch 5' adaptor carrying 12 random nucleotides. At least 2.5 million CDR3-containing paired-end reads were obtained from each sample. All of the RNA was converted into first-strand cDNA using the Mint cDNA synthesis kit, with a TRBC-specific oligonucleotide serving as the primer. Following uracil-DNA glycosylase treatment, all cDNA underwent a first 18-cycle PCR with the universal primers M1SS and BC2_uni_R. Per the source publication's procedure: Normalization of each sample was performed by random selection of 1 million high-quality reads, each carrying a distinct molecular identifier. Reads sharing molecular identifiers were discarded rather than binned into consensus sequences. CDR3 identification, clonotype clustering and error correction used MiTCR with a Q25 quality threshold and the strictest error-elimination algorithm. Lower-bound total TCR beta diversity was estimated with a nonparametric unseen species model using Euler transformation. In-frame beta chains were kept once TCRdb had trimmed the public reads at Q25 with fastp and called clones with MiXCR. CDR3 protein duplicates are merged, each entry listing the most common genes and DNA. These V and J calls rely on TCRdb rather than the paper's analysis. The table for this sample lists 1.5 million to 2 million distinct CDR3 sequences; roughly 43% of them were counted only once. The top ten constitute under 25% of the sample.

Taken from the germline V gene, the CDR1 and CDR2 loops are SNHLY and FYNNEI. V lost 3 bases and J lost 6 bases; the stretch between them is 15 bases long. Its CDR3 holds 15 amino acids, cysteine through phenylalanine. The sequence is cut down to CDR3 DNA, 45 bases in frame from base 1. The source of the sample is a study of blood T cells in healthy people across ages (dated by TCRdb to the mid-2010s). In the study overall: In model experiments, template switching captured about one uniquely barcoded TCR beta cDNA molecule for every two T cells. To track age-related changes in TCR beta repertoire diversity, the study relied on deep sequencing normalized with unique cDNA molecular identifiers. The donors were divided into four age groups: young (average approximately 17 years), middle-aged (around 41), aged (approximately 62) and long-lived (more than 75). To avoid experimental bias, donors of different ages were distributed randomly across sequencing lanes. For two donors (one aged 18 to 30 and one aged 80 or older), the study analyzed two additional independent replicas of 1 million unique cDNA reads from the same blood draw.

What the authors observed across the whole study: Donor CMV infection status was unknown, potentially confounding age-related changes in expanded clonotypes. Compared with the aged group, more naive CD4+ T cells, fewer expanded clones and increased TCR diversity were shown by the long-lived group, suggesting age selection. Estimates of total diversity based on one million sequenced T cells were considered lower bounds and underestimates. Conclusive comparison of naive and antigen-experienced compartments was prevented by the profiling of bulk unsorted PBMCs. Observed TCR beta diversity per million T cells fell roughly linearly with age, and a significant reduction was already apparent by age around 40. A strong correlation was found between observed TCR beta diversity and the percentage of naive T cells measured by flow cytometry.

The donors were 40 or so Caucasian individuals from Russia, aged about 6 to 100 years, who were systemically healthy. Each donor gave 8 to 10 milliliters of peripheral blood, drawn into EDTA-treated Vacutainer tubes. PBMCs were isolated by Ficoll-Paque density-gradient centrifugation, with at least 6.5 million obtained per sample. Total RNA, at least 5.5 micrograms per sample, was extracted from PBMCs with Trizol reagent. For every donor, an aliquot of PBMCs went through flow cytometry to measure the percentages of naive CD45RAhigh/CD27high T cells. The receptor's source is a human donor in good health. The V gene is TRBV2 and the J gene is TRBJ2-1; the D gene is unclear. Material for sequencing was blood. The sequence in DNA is TGTGCCAGCAGTGACCAGGCTCTCATCCGCAATGAGCAGTTCTTC. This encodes CASSDQALIRNEQFF.